Detailed here is one T cell receptor beta chain. The table came from immunoSEQ multiplex PCR; TCRdb's copy has only in-frame clones and leaves some out. The sample consists of fewer than 120,000 clones, approximately 90% of them appearing once. This record belongs to a study of blood T cell repertoires in COVID-19. CDR1 is GTSNPN and CDR2 is SVGIG in the germline V gene (reference sequence). The CDR3 has 13 amino acids. V lost 0 bases and J lost 11; bases outside the gene matches: 9. V usage is TRBV30 and J usage is TRBJ1-2; 7 bases are a match to TRBD1. This clonotype was sampled from a woman in her forties or fifties with acute or convalescent COVID-19. Sequencing was performed on peripheral blood. The DNA for the CDR3 is TGTGCCTGGAGTGTACTTGCCAGGGGGGCATACACCTTC. Encoded protein: CAWSVLARGAYTF.